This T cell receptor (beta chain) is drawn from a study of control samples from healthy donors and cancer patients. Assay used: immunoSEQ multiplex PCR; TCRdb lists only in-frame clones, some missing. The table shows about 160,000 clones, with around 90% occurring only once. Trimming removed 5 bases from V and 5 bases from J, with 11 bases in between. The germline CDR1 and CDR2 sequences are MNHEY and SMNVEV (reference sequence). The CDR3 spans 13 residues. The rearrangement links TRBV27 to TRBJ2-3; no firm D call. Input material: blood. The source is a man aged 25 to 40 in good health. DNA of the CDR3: TGTGCCAGCAGTGTTTGGGCTTTAGATACGCAGTATTTT. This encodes CASSVWALDTQYF.